The clone carrying this T cell receptor (beta chain) was seen at least ten times. Time point defined: newly diagnosed GD, antithyroid drugs for less than 3 months. Isolated PBMC RNA provided the starting material for the TCR library. With EDTA tubes as the receptacles, nine milliliters of peripheral blood were drawn. Assembly of TCR beta libraries relied on iRepertoire HTBI primers together with Arm-PCR of CDR3 regions. TCRdb itself ran the multiplex PCR reads through MiXCR, one entry per CDR3 protein. The data show 250,000 to 300,000 distinct CDR3 sequences, around a sixth seen once. Germline assignment: CDR1 LGHDT and CDR2 YNNKEL (reference sequence). The CDR3 extends over 16 amino acids. V shed 4 bases and J 6 bases; nucleotides not matched to a gene: 10. The sample is drawn from a study of regulatory T cells in long-lasting Graves disease. These data are also associated with another study on T cells in Graves' hyperthyroidism and ophthalmopathy. As that study records: Clonotypes that were expanded in thyroid above 0.001 mostly appeared in blood too.

The chain combines TRBV3-1 with TRBJ2-2; 8 bases map to TRBD1. The receptor's source is a woman aged 30 to 39 with Graves disease. Sequenced here: peripheral blood mononuclear cells (PBMCs), sampled at new diagnosis, from a patient treated with antithyroid drugs. The DNA for the CDR3 is TGTGCCAGCAGCCCCAGACAGGGGAGGTTCGCCGGGGAGCTGTTTTTT. Translated, it gives CASSPRQGRFAGELFF.